This T cell receptor (beta chain) was obtained from a study of T cell changes during pregnancy in multiple sclerosis (dated by TCRdb to between 2018 and 2021). With regard to the full study: In women with multiple sclerosis, the researchers looked at how the T cell repertoire shifted as pregnancy progressed.

Libraries were made using the immunoSEQ multiplex PCR assay. As stored in TCRdb, this immuneACCESS dataset retains in-frame rearrangements with V and J assigned. A fraction of the clones does not appear; measured against another copy, unresolved V genes explain less than half of the discrepancy, and the remainder lacks a known reason. Recorded for this sample are more than 70,000 clones; 90% to 95% of them occurred a single time. 2.5% to 3% of the sample belongs to the ten largest clones. From cysteine to phenylalanine, the CDR3 is 13 amino acids long. The read is trimmed to its CDR3 DNA, 39 bases read in frame from base 1. The trim is 4 bases for V and 7 bases for J, with a gap of 14 bases between the germline ends. In the germline V gene, CDR1 corresponds to MGHRA and CDR2 to YSYEKL. Turning to this clone: Its binding antigen is unknown. Nothing much larger sits one base from this clone, and base qualities are not available.

The sequence came from a female donor with multiple sclerosis, enrolled in a pregnancy study. This sequence uses TRBV4-1 and TRBJ2-7; TRBD2 is possibly the D segment (5 matching bases). The starting material was peripheral blood, obtained in the second trimester of pregnancy. The DNA is as follows: TGCGCCAGCAGCCCCTACGGGATCGGGGAGCAGTACTTC. Its translation reads: CASSPYGIGEQYF.